A selection of T cell receptor beta chains follows, all from one sample in a study of T cell repertoires in cytomegalovirus infection. From the reads, TCRdb called clonotypes with MiXCR, one entry per CDR3 protein. The sample lists about 160,000 distinct CDR3 sequences, about a fifth occurring once. Their antigens are not known. The starting material was CD8+ T cells from cultured PBMCs, obtained from culture after CMV antigen stimulation. The receptor source for this set is a human donor in good health (CMV status not recorded). Some clones in this sample may be carry-over from other donors' samples. Each CDR3 is given with its conserved first and last residue. The D gene is left open where the match is weak. Size is stated for part of the rows, as once, few or many counts, or as a class when the clone is expanded.

>TRBV30|TRBJ2-6|-|-
TGTGCCTGGAGTGTACAACTCGGCAGGGAAAGCTCTGGGGCCAACGTCCTGACTTTC
CAWSVQLGRESSGANVLTF
>TRBV7-8|TRBJ1-2|-|-
TGTGCCAGCAGCTTAGCGGGGCGGGGGTGGTATGGCTACACCTTC
CASSLAGRGWYGYTF
>TRBV7-9|TRBJ2-1|few|TRBD2
TGTGCCAGCAGTTTCGCGGGGGGCGAGCAGTTCTTC
CASSFAGGEQFF
>TRBV20-1|TRBJ2-1|few|-
TGCAGTGCTCACTACTACGGCCGAAGCTCCTACAATGAGCAGTTCTTC
CSAHYYGRSSYNEQFF
>TRBV4-3|TRBJ1-4|few|-
TGCGCCAGCAGCCCGCAGGAGGGGAAGAATGAAAAACTGTTTTTT
CASSPQEGKNEKLFF
>TRBV7-2|TRBJ2-3|few|TRBD2
TGTGCCAGCAGCTTAGTCCGGACTAGCGGGGGGTCCACAGATACGCAGTATTTT
CASSLVRTSGGSTDTQYF
>TRBV4-1|TRBJ1-1|few|TRBD1
TGCGCCAGCAGTTTCGGGACAGGGGGCCTTAACACTGAAGCTTTCTTT
CASSFGTGGLNTEAFF
>TRBV24-1|TRBJ2-2|few|TRBD1
TGTGCCACCAGTGATCCACAGGGGACGAACACCGGGGAGCTGTTTTTT
CATSDPQGTNTGELFF
>TRBV7-6|TRBJ2-1|few|-
TGTGCCAGCGTGAGGGAATCGCGGGACTTATCCTACAATGAGCAGTTCTTC
CASVRESRDLSYNEQFF
>TRBV10-3|TRBJ2-7|-|TRBD2
TGTGCCATCAGTGAGTTGCCGGGACTAGTAAGGTCCCACGAGCAGTACTTC
CAISELPGLVRSHEQYF
>TRBV7-2|TRBJ2-1|few|-
TGTGCCAGCAGTCAACACGGGAGCTCCTACAATGAGCAGTTCTTC
CASSQHGSSYNEQFF
>TRBV12-3/TRBV12-4|TRBJ1-5|few|TRBD1
TGTGCCAGCAGTTCAACGTTTGGGACAGGGGGCGATTTCGGCAATCAGCCCCAGCATTTT
CASSSTFGTGGDFGNQPQHF
>TRBV28|TRBJ1-1|-|-
TGTGCCAGCAGATCCCCTCCATACACTGAAGCTTTCTTT
CASRSPPYTEAFF
>TRBV5-4|TRBJ1-5|-|TRBD1
TGTGCCAGCAGCTCGCAAGCAGGGGGAGAACAGCCCCAGCATTTT
CASSSQAGGEQPQHF
>TRBV7-6|TRBJ2-1|few|-
TGTGCCAGCAGCCTACAGACTACTCGCGATCTATACAATGAGCAGTTCTTC
CASSLQTTRDLYNEQFF
>TRBV2|TRBJ1-2|few|TRBD1
TGTGCCAGCAGTGATTCATTGGACAGGGTTTATGGCTACACCTTC
CASSDSLDRVYGYTF
>TRBV7-2|TRBJ2-5|few|-
TGTGCCAGCAGCTCGGACAGCGAGACCCAGTACTTC
CASSSDSETQYF
>TRBV12-3/TRBV12-4|TRBJ2-5|-|-
TGTGCCAGCAGTTCTGGACAGTTAGAGACCCAGTACTTC
CASSSGQLETQYF
>TRBV7-6|TRBJ2-1|many|TRBD2
TGTGCCAGCAGCCCTAGCGGGGGGGACAACAATGAGCAGTTCTTC
CASSPSGGDNNEQFF
>TRBV7-8|TRBJ1-1|-|-
TGTGCCAGCAGCTTTTGGACCCTGTTAGAGGTGAACACTGAAGCTTTCTTT
CASSFWTLLEVNTEAFF
>TRBV6-6|TRBJ1-4|few|-
TGTGCCAGCACCCCTATCCCCCGGGACCGTAATGAAAAACTGTTTTTT
CASTPIPRDRNEKLFF
>TRBV6-5|TRBJ2-7|few|-
TGTGCCAGCAGGGGTAGCGGCTGGGAGCAGTACTTC
CASRGSGWEQYF
>TRBV7-6|TRBJ2-1|-|-
TGTGCCAGCAGCTTAGGAGATGCTCTGAAACGCAATGAGCAGTTCTTC
CASSLGDALKRNEQFF
>TRBV12-3/TRBV12-4|TRBJ2-7|-|TRBD1
TGTGCCAGCAGTTTCAGTCCAGGACAGGGAAACGAGCAGTACTTC
CASSFSPGQGNEQYF